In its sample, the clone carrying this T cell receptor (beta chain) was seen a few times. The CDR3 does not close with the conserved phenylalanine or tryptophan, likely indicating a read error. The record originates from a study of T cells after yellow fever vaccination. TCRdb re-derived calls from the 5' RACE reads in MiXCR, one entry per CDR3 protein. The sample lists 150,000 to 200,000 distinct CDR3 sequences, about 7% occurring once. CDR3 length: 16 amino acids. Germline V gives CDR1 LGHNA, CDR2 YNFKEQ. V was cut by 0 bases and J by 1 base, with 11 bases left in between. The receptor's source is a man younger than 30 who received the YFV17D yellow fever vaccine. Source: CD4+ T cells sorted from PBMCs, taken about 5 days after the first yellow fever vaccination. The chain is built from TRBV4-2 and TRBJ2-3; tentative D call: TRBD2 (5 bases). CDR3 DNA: TGTGCCAGCAGCCAAGATCTATACGGGGGCACAGATACGCAGTATGTT. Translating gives CASSQDLYGGTDTQYV.